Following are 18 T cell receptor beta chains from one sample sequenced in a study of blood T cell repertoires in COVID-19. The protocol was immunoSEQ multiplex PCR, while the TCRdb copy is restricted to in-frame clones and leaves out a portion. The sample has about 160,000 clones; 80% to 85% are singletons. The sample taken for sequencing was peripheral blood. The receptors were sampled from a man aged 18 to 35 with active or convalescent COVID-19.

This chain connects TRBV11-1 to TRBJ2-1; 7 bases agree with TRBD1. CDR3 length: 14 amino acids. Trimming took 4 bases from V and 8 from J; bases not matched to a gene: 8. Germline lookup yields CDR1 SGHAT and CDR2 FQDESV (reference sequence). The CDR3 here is CASSSPGQNHEQFF. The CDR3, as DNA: TGTGCCAGCAGCTCCCCGGGACAGAACCATGAGCAGTTCTTC.

In DNA, the CDR3 is TGTGCCAGCAGCGGGACAGGGGGTGGAAACACCATATATTTT. Protein: CASSGTGGGNTIYF. The chain uses TRBV9 and TRBJ1-3, with 10 bases identical to TRBD1. The germline gives CDR1 SGDLS, CDR2 YYNGEE. V trimming: 3 bases; J trimming: 3 bases; junction bases outside the gene matches: 0. CDR3 size: 14 residues.

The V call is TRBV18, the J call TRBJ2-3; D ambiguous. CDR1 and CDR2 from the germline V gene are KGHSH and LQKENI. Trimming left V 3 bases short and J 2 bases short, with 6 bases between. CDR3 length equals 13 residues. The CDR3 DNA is TGTGCCAGCTCACCGTCTCTCACAGATACGCAGTATTTT. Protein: CASSPSLTDTQYF.

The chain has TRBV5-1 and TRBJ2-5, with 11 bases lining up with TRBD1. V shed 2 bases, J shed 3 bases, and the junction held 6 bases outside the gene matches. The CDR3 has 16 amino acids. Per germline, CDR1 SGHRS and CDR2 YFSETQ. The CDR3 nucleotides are TGCGCCAGCAGCTTACTTCCGGGACAGGGGGAAGAGACCCAGTACTTC. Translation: CASSLLPGQGEETQYF.

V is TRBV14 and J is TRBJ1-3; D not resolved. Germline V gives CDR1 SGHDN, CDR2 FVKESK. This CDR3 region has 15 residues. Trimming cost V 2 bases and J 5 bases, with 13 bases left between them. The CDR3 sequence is CASSQTRGYRNTIYF. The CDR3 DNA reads TGTGCCAGCAGCCAAACAAGAGGGTACCGAAACACCATATATTTT.

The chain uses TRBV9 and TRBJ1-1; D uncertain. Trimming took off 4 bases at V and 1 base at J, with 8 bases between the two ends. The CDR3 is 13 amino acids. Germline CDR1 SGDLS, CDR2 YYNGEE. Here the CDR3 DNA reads TGTGCCAGCAGCCTACAGAAGAACACTGAAGCTTTCTTT. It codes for CASSLQKNTEAFF.

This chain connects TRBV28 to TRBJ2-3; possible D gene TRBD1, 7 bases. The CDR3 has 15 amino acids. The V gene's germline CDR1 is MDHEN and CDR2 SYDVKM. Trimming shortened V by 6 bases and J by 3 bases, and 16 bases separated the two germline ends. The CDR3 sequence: CASSPRDRGTDTQYF. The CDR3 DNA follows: TGTGCCAGCAGCCCGCGGGACAGAGGTACAGATACGCAGTATTTT.

CDR3 DNA sequence: TGTGCCAGCAGTCCCCGCGGGACAGACGAGCAGTACTTC. This sequence encodes CASSPRGTDEQYF. The chain links TRBV6-5 to TRBJ2-7; maybe TRBD1 (7 bases). Germline V lookup: CDR1 MNHEY, CDR2 SVGAGI. CDR3 length equals 13 residues. With 5 bases removed from V and 5 bases from J, the gap between germline ends came to 13 bases.

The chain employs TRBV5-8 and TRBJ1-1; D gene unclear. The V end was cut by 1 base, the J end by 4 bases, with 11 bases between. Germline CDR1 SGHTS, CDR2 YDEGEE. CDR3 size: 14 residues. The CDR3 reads CASSLIPRGTEAFF. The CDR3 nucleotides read TGTGCCAGCAGCTTGATACCCCGCGGCACTGAAGCTTTCTTT.

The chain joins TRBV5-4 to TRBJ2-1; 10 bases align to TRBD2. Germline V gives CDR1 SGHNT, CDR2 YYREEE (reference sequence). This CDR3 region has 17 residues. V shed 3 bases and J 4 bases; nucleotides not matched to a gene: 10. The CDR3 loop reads CASSSSLLAGYYNEQFF. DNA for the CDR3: TGTGCCAGCAGCTCCTCCTTACTAGCGGGGTATTACAATGAGCAGTTCTTC.

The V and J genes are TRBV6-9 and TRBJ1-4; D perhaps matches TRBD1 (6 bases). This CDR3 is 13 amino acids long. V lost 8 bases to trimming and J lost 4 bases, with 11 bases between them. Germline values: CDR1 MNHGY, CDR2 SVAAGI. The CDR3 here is CASRGQLNEKLFF. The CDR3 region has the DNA TGTGCCAGCCGCGGACAGCTTAATGAAAAACTGTTTTTT.

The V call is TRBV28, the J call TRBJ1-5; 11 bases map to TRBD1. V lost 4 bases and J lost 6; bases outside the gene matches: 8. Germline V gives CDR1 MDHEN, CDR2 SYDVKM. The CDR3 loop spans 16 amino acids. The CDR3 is CASSSSGQGATQPQHF. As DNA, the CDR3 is TGTGCCAGCAGTTCCTCCGGACAGGGGGCGACTCAGCCCCAGCATTTT.

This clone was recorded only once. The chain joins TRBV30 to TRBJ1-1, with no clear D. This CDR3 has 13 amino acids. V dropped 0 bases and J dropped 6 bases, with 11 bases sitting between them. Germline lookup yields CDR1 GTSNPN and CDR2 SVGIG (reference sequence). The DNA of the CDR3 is TGTGCCTGGAGTGTCAATTCGGGAGCTGAAGCTTTCTTT. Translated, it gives CAWSVNSGAEAFF.

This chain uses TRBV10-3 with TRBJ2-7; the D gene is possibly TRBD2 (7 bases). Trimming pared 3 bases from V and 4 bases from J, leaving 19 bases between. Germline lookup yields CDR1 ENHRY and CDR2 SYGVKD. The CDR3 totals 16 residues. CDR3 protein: CAISERPAGEGYEQYF. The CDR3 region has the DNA TGTGCCATCAGTGAACGGCCGGCAGGGGAGGGATACGAGCAGTACTTC.

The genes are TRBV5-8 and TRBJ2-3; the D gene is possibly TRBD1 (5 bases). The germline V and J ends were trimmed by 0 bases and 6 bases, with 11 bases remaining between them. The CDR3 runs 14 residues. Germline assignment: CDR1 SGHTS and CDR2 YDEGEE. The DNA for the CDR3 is TGTGCCAGCAGCTTGGGAAGGGGCTACGATACGCAGTATTTT. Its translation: CASSLGRGYDTQYF.

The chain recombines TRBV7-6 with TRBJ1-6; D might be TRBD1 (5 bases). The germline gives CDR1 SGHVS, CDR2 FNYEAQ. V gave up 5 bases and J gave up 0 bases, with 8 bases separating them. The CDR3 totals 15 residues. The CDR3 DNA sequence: TGTGCCAGCAGCACACAGGCCTCCTATAATTCACCCCTCCACTTT. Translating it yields CASSTQASYNSPLHF. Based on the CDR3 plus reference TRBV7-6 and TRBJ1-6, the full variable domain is GAGVSQSPRYKVTKRGQDVALRCDPISGHVSLYWYRQALGQGPEFLTYFNYEAQQDKSGLPNDRFSAERPEGSISTLTIQRTEQRDSAMYRCASSTQASYNSPLHFGNGTRLTVT.

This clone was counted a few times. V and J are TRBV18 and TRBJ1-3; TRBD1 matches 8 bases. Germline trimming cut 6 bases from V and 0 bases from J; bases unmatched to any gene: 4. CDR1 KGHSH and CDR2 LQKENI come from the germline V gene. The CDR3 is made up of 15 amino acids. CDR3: CASSRDRSSGNTIYF. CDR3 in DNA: TGTGCCAGCTCGCGGGACAGGAGCTCTGGAAACACCATATATTTT.

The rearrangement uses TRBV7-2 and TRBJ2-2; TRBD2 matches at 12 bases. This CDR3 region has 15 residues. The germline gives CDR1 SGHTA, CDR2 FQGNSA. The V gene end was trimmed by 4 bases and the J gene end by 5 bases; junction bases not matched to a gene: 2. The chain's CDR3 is CASSSSGRGTGELFF. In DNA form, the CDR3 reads TGTGCCAGCAGCTCTAGCGGGAGGGGGACCGGGGAGCTGTTTTTT.